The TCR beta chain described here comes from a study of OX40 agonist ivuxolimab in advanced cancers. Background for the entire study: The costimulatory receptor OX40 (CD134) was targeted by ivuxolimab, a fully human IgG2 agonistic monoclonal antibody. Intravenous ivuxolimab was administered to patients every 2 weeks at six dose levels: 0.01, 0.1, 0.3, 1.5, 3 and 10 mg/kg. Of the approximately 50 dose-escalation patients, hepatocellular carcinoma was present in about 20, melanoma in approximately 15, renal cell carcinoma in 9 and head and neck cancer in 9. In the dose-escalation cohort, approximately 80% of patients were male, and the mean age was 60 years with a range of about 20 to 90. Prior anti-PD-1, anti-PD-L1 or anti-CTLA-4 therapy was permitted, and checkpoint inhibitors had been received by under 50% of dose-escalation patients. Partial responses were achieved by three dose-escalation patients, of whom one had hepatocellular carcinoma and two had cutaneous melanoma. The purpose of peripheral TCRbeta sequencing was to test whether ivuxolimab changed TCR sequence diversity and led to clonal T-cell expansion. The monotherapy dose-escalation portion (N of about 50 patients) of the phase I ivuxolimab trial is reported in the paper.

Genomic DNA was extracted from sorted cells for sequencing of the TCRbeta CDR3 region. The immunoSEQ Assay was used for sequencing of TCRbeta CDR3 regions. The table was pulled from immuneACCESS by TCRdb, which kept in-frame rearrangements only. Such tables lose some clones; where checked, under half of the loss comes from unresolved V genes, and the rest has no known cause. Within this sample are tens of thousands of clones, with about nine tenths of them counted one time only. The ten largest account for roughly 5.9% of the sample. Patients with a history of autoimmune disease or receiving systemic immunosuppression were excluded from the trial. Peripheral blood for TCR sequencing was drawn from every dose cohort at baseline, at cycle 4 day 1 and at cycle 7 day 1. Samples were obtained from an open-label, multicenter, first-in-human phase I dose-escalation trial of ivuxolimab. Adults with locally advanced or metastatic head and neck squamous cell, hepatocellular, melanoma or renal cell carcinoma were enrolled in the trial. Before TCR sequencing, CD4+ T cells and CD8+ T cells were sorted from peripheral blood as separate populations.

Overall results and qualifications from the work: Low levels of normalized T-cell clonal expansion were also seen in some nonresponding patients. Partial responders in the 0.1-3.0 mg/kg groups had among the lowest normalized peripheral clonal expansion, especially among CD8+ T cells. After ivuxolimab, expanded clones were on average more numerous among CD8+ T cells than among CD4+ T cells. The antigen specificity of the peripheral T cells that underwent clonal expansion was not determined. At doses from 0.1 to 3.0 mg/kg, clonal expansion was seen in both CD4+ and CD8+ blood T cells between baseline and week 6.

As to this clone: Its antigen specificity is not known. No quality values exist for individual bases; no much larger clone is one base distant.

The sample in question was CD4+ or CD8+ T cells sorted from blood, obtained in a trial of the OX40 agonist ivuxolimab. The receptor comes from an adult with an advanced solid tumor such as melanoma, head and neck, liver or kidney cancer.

The CDR3 here reads CASKTDSSGNTIYF. The DNA is as follows: TGCGCCAGCAAGACCGACAGCTCTGGAAACACCATATATTTT. This receptor chain uses TRBV5-1 and TRBJ1-3, with TRBD1 tentatively as D gene (5 bases match). Sequences SGHRS (CDR1) and YFSETQ (CDR2) are obtained from the germline V gene. The CDR3 sequence holds 14 residues, the cysteine and phenylalanine included. Kept here is only the CDR3 DNA, which spans 42 bases and is read in frame from base 1. Trimming takes 6 bases from V and 0 bases from J, and the germline ends sit 10 bases apart.